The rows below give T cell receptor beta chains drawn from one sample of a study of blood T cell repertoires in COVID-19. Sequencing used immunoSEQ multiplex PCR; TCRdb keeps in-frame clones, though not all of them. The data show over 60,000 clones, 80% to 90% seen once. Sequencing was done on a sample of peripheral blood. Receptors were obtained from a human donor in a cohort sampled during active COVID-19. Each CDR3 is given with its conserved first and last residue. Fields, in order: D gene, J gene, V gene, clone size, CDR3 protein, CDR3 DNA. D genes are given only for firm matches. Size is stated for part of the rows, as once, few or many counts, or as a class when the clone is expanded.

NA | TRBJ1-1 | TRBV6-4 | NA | CATKKEMNTEAFF | TGTGCCACCAAAAAGGAGATGAACACTGAAGCTTTCTTT
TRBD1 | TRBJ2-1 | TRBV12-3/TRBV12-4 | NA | CASNTGGYNEQFF | TGTGCCAGCAATACAGGGGGCTACAATGAGCAGTTCTTC
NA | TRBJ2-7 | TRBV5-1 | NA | CASSLESGNPYEQYF | TGCGCCAGCAGCTTGGAGAGCGGCAACCCCTACGAGCAGTACTTC
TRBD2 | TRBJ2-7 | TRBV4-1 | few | CASSQGLAGAGEQYF | TGCGCCAGCAGCCAAGGACTAGCGGGAGCTGGCGAGCAGTACTTC
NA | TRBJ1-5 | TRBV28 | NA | CASSPPAKNQPQHF | TGTGCCAGCAGCCCTCCTGCGAAAAATCAGCCCCAGCATTTT
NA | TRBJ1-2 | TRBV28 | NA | CASSSLESVAFYGYTF | TGTGCCAGCAGCAGTTTGGAGTCAGTAGCATTCTATGGCTACACCTTC
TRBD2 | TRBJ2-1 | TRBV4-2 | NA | CASSQETWEGPHNEQFF | TGTGCCAGCAGCCAAGAAACGTGGGAGGGCCCTCACAATGAGCAGTTCTTC
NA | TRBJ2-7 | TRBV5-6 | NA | CASSLQGYPSEQYF | TGTGCCAGCAGCTTGCAGGGATACCCATCCGAGCAGTACTTC
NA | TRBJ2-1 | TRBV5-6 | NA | CASSVDTGNEQFF | TGTGCCAGCAGCGTCGACACTGGCAATGAGCAGTTCTTC
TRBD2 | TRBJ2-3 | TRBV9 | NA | CASSPHPAGGGDTQYF | TGTGCCAGCAGCCCCCACCCCGCGGGAGGGGGAGATACGCAGTATTTT
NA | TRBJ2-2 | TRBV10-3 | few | CAISEMAGNTGELFF | TGTGCCATCAGTGAGATGGCGGGCAACACCGGGGAGCTGTTTTTT
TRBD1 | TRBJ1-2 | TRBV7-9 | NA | CASSPGTGGRYGYTF | TGTGCCAGCAGCCCCGGGACAGGGGGCCGGTATGGCTACACCTTC
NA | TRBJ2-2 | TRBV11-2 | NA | CASSLAQGYDTGELFF | TGTGCCAGCAGCTTAGCCCAGGGGTACGACACCGGGGAGCTGTTTTTT
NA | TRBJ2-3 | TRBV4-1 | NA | CASSPLGGAREQYF | TGCGCCAGCAGCCCCCTCGGTGGGGCTAGGGAGCAGTATTTT
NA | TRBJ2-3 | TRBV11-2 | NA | CASSLRYPRGSTDTQYF | TGTGCCAGCAGCTTAAGATATCCGCGGGGTAGCACAGATACGCAGTATTTT
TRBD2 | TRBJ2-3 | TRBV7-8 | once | CASSSTLSMTSGTTDTQYF | TGTGCCAGCAGCTCTACCCTATCGATGACTAGCGGGACAACAGATACGCAGTATTTT
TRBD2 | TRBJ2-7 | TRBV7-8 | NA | CASILRRVSGRTSSYEQYF | TGTGCCAGCATCCTCCGGAGGGTTAGCGGGAGGACCAGCTCCTACGAGCAGTACTTC
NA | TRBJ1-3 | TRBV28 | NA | CASSLDSLSGNTIYF | TGTGCCAGCAGTTTAGACAGCCTCTCTGGAAACACCATATATTTT
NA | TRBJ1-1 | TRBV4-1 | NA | CASSQDFGGASTEAFF | TGCGCCAGCAGCCAAGATTTTGGGGGGGCTAGCACTGAAGCTTTCTTT
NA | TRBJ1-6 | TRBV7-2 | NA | CASSPQQGNNSPLHF | TGTGCCAGCAGCCCCCAACAGGGAAATAATTCACCCCTCCACTTT
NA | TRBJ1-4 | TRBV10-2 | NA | CASSGQNEKLFF | TGCGCCAGCAGTGGGCAGAATGAAAAACTGTTTTTT
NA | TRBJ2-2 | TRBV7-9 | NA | CASSLGQNTGELFF | TGTGCCAGCAGCTTAGGGCAGAACACCGGGGAGCTGTTTTTT
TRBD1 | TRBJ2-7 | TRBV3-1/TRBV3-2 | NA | CASSPGTGGYEQYF | TGTGCCAGCAGCCCCGGGACAGGGGGCTACGAGCAGTACTTC
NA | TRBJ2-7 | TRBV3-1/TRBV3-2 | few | CASSLGGPYEQYF | TGTGCCAGCAGCCTCGGGGGGCCCTACGAGCAGTACTTC
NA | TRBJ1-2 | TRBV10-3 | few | CAISLLGRDYTF | TGTGCCATCAGCCTCTTGGGGAGGGACTACACCTTC
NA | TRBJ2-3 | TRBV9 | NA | CASSVGEAALGDTQYF | TGTGCCAGCAGCGTAGGGGAAGCGGCATTGGGGGATACGCAGTATTTT
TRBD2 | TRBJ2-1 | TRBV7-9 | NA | CASSSFSGSVNEQFF | TGTGCCAGCAGCTCGTTTAGCGGGAGCGTCAATGAGCAGTTCTTC
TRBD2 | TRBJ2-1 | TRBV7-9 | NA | CASSFRDYWIF | TGTGCCAGCAGCTTCCGGGACTACTGGATCTTC
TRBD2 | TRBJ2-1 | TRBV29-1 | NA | CSVPRGVEQFF | TGCAGCGTTCCCCGGGGGGTCGAGCAGTTCTTC
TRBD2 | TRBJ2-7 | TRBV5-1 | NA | CASSYGLAGVEYEQYF | TGCGCCAGCAGCTACGGACTAGCGGGAGTAGAGTACGAGCAGTACTTC
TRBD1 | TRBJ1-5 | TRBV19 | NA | CASRSGTGKQPQHF | TGTGCCAGTAGGTCCGGGACAGGGAAACAGCCCCAGCATTTT
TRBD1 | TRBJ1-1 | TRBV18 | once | CASSPPGTGGGYVTEAFF | TGTGCCAGCTCACCACCGGGGACAGGGGGCGGTTACGTGACTGAAGCTTTCTTT
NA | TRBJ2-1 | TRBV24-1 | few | CATSDSSANEQFF | TGTGCCACCAGTGACTCAAGCGCCAATGAGCAGTTCTTC
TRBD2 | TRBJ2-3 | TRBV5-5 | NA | CASSTRTSGFTDTQYF | TGTGCCAGCAGCACCAGGACTAGCGGGTTCACAGATACGCAGTATTTT
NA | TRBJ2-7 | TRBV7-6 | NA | CASSFGSGGYYEQYF | TGTGCCAGCAGCTTCGGCTCCGGCGGTTACTACGAGCAGTACTTC
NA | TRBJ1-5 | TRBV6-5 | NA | CASRWGENQPQHF | TGTGCCAGCCGGTGGGGGGAGAATCAGCCCCAGCATTTT
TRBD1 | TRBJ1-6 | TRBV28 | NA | CASSLPLGQGGNNSPLHF | TGTGCCAGCAGTTTACCCCTTGGACAGGGCGGGAATAATTCACCCCTCCACTTT
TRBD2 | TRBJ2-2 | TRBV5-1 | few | CASSSLGGTWNTGELFF | TGCGCCAGCAGCAGCTTGGGGGGGACTTGGAACACCGGGGAGCTGTTTTTT
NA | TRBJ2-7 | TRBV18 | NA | CASSGSSYEQYF | TGTGCCAGCTCCGGGAGCTCCTACGAGCAGTACTTC
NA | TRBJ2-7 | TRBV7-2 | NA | CASSPSGARAYEQYF | TGTGCCAGCAGCCCCTCTGGGGCAAGGGCCTACGAGCAGTACTTC
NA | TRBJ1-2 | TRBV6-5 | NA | CASRSVEGYGYTF | TGTGCCAGCAGATCCGTGGAGGGATATGGCTACACCTTC